Shown below are 14 T cell receptor beta chains from a single sample sequenced in a study of T cell repertoires in cytomegalovirus infection. TCRdb ran MiXCR on the reads and lists one entry per CDR3 protein. This table has roughly 310,000 distinct CDR3 sequences, 15% to 20% appearing once. The sample comprised PBMCs. The receptors come from a human donor in good health (CMV status not recorded). Some clones in this sample may be carry-over from other donors' samples.

This clonotype was found many times. The chain is built from TRBV7-2 and TRBJ2-2; no clear D gene. V lost 5 bases and J 2 bases, leaving 18 bases between the germline ends. The CDR3 is 17 amino acids. The germline V gene has CDR1 SGHTA and CDR2 FQGNSA. The DNA for the CDR3 is TGTGCCAGCAGCCCCCTCCAGCTAGGAGTCAACACCGGGGAGCTGTTTTTT. Its protein product is CASSPLQLGVNTGELFF.

This clonotype has ten or more counts. The rearrangement links TRBV7-2 to TRBJ2-5; unclear D gene. From germline, CDR1 is SGHTA and CDR2 FQGNSA. Trimming shortened V by 5 bases and J by 3 bases, and 10 bases separated the two germline ends. The CDR3 runs 13 residues. CDR3 sequence: CASSPRPKETQYF. The CDR3 coding sequence is TGTGCCAGCAGCCCTCGACCTAAAGAGACCCAGTACTTC.

This clonotype was seen ten or more times. V gene TRBV15 combines with J gene TRBJ2-2, with TRBD1 matching 7 bases. The CDR3 has 17 amino acids. V lost 0 bases to trimming and J lost 1 base; unmatched junction nucleotides: 5. Germline loops: CDR1 LNHNV, CDR2 YYDKDF (reference sequence). The CDR3 region is CATSRDFRQGNTGELFF. The CDR3 bases are TGTGCCACCAGCAGAGACTTTCGACAGGGGAACACCGGGGAGCTGTTTTTT.

The chain recombines TRBV12-3 or TRBV12-4 with TRBJ1-1; perhaps TRBD1 as D (5 bases). The V gene lost 6 bases and the J gene lost 5 bases, with 10 bases spanning the gap. This CDR3 comprises 12 residues. The CDR3 region is CASRYTGTEAFF. In DNA, the CDR3 is TGTGCCAGCAGGTATACAGGAACTGAAGCTTTCTTT.

This clonotype was recorded a few times. The chain couples TRBV20-1 to TRBJ1-3; D may be TRBD1 (5 bases). Germline CDR1 and CDR2: DFQATT and SNEGSKA (reference sequence). V was trimmed by 6 bases and J by 2 bases, leaving 11 bases between them. The CDR3 consists of 13 residues. CDR3 nucleotide sequence: TGCAGTGCGGGGGAAGGAGCTGGAAACACCATATATTTT. The encoded protein is CSAGEGAGNTIYF.

This clonotype was detected only a few times. This chain joins TRBV10-3 and TRBJ1-2, with D tentatively TRBD1 (5 bases). Germline V gene data show CDR1 as ENHRY and CDR2 as SYGVKD. The length of the CDR3 is 17 residues. Trimming left V 7 bases short and J 8 bases short, with 29 bases between. In nucleotides, the CDR3 is TGTGCCATCACCCGAACCCGGGACCCTCTTAACGGCGCCGGCTACACCTTC. Encoded protein: CAITRTRDPLNGAGYTF.

This clonotype showed up many times. The chain carries TRBV7-2 and TRBJ2-1; D is possibly TRBD2 (7 bases). The CDR3 covers 16 residues. Deletions cut 4 bases from V and 5 bases from J, with 18 bases between. The germline CDR1 and CDR2 sequences are SGHTA and FQGNSA. Written as DNA, the CDR3 is TGTGCCAGCAGCTACGAAGTTGGGGGGGCGGACAATGAGCAGTTCTTC. It yields the protein CASSYEVGGADNEQFF.

This clonotype has a handful of counts. The rearrangement links TRBV4-1 to TRBJ2-5; 8 bases agree with TRBD1. Per the germline V gene, CDR1 is MGHRA and CDR2 is YSYEKL. J was trimmed by 5 bases and V by 3 bases; bases with no gene match: 8. This CDR3 spans 15 amino acids. CDR3 loop: CASSHPGRGRETQYF. The DNA of the CDR3 is TGCGCCAGCAGCCATCCGGGCAGGGGGCGGGAGACCCAGTACTTC.

The chain's CDR3 is CASSPPRGTLYEQYF. The CDR3 DNA is TGTGCCAGCAGCCCCCCCCGGGGGACTCTCTACGAGCAGTACTTC. J is TRBJ2-7 and V is TRBV7-9; TRBD2 might be the D (6 bases). Germline assignment: CDR1 SEHNR and CDR2 FQNEAQ (reference sequence). The CDR3 sequence is 15 residues long. V lost 5 bases, J lost 3 bases, and 17 bases lay in between.

The chain links TRBV6-5 to TRBJ1-2; D unclear. The CDR3 totals 16 residues. Trimming pared 0 bases from V and 3 bases from J, leaving 14 bases between. CDR1 and CDR2 from the germline V gene are MNHEY and SVGAGI. CDR3 DNA: TGTGCCAGCAGTTACTCATCTAGTGCAGGCGACTATGGCTACACCTTC. Its protein is CASSYSSSAGDYGYTF.

The chain couples TRBV20-1 to TRBJ2-5; a possible D gene is TRBD2 (5 bases). CDR1 DFQATT and CDR2 SNEGSKA come from the germline V gene (reference sequence). The CDR3 has 12 residues. Trimming removed 3 bases from V and 4 bases from J, with 9 bases in between. In nucleotides, the CDR3 is TGCAGTGCTAGCGTTCGGGGAGAGACCCAGTACTTC. This gives the protein CSASVRGETQYF.

This clonotype was counted only a few times. V usage is TRBV6-2 or TRBV6-3 and J usage is TRBJ2-7; 8 nucleotides agree with TRBD1. Germline trimming cut 0 bases from V and 4 bases from J; bases unmatched to any gene: 8. Germline CDR1 reads MNHEY; CDR2 reads SVGEGT. CDR3 length equals 16 residues. CDR3 loop: CASSYSLGTGDYEQYF. CDR3 nucleotide sequence: TGTGCCAGCAGTTACTCCCTCGGGACAGGCGATTACGAGCAGTACTTC.

This clonotype was recorded many times. V and J are TRBV6-1 and TRBJ2-4, with D perhaps matching TRBD1 (6 bases). There are 15 residues in the CDR3. The V and J ends lost 2 bases and 0 bases respectively, with 8 bases between them. Looked up from germline, CDR1 is MNHNS and CDR2 is SASEGT. CDR3 in DNA: TGTGCCAGCAGTGAACGGACAGTAGCCAAAAACATTCAGTACTTC. Translating gives CASSERTVAKNIQYF.

This clonotype was observed a few times. The chain joins TRBV7-9 to TRBJ1-4; D is undetermined. Germline V lookup: CDR1 SEHNR, CDR2 FQNEAQ (reference sequence). CDR3 length equals 15 residues. Trimming shortened V by 5 bases and J by 4 bases, and 14 bases separated the two germline ends. The CDR3 DNA sequence: TGTGCCAGCAGCCCACGAACGGGGATTAATGAAAAACTGTTTTTT. Its translation is CASSPRTGINEKLFF.